This T cell receptor (beta chain) was identified during a study of identical twins. General study results and limits: It was cross-sectional statistical analysis, not following the same donors, that the conclusions relied on.

The CDR3 runs to 15 residues. Trimming took 5 bases from V and 3 from J; bases not matched to a gene: 6. Germline lookup yields CDR1 SGHTA and CDR2 FQGTGA. This clonotype was counted between two and nine times. Its antigen is unknown. TCRdb itself ran the 5' RACE reads through MiXCR, one entry per CDR3 protein. The sample has about 280,000 distinct CDR3 sequences, about 8.1% seen once. These sequences were also reported in another study, on yellow fever vaccine responses in identical twins.

The sample was memory (CD45RO+) T cells sorted from blood. This TCR came from a woman aged 18-29 years in good health. This chain links TRBV7-3 with TRBJ2-3, with TRBD2 identical over 9 bases. In nucleotides, the CDR3 is TGTGCCAGCAGCCCGAGGGGACTAGCAACAGATACGCAGTATTTT. It specifies CASSPRGLATDTQYF. Full variable domain (rest looked up from reference TRBV7-3 and TRBJ2-3): GAGVSQTPSNKVTEKGKYVELRCDPISGHTALYWYRQSLGQGPEFLIYFQGTGAADDSGLPNDRFFAVRPEGSVSTLKIQRTERGDSAVYLCASSPRGLATDTQYFGPGTRLTVL.